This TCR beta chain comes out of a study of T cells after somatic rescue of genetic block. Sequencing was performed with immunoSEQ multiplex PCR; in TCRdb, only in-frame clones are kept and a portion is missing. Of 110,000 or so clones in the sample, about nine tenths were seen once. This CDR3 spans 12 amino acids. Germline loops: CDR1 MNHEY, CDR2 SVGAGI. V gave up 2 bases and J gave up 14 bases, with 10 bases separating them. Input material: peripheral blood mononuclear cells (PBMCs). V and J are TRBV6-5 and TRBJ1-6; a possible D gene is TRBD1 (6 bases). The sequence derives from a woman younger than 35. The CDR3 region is CASSYPEGALHF. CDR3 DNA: TGTGCCAGCAGTTACCCGGAGGGGGCCCTCCACTTT.